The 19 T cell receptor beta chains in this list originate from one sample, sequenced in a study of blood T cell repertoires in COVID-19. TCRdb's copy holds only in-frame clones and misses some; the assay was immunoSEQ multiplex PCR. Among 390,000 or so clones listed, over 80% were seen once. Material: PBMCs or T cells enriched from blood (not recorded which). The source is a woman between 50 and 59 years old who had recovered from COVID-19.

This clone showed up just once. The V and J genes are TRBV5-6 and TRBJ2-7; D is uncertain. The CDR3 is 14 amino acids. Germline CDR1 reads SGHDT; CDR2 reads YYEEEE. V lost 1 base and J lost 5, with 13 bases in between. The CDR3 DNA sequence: TGTGCCAGCAGCTTGCTTTTTTGGGCAGACGAGCAGTACTTC. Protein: CASSLLFWADEQYF.

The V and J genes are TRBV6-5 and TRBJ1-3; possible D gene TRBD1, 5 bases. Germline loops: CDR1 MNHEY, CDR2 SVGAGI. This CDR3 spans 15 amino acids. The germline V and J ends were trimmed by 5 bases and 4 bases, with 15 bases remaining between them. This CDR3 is CASSTPGAGGNTIYF. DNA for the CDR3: TGTGCCAGCAGTACCCCCGGGGCGGGGGGAAACACCATATATTTT.

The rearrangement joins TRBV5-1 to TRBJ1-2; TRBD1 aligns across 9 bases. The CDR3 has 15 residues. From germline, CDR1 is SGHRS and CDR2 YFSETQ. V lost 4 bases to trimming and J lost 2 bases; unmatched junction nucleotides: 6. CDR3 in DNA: TGCGCCAGCAGCGTGACCGGGACAGGGAACTATGGCTACACCTTC. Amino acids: CASSVTGTGNYGYTF.

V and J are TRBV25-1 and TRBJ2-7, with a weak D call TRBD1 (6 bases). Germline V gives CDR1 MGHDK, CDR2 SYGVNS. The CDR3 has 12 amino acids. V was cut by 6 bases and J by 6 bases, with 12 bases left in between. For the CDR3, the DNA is TGTGCCAGCAGCGGCACAGGGAGCGAGCAGTACTTC. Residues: CASSGTGSEQYF.

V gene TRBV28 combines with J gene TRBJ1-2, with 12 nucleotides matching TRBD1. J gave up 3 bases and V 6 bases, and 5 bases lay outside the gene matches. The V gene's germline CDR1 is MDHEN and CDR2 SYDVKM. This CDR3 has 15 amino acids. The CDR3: CASRAGTGGHYGYTF. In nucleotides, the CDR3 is TGTGCCAGCAGGGCCGGGACAGGGGGCCACTATGGCTACACCTTC.

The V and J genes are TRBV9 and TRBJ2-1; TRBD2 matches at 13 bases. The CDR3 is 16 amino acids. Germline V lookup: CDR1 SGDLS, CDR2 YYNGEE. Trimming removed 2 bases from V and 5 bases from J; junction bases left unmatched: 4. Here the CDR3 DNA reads TGTGCCAGCAGCGTTGGGACTAGCGGGGCCAACAATGAGCAGTTCTTC. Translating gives CASSVGTSGANNEQFF.

As DNA, the CDR3 is TGCGCCAGCAGCTTCGTAGGACTAGGCACAGATACGCAGTATTTT. It translates to CASSFVGLGTDTQYF. This rearrangement joins TRBV5-1 to TRBJ2-3; 7 nucleotides line up with TRBD2. J was trimmed by 1 base and V by 2 bases; bases with no gene match: 4. CDR1 is SGHRS and CDR2 is YFSETQ in the germline V gene. This CDR3 has 15 amino acids.

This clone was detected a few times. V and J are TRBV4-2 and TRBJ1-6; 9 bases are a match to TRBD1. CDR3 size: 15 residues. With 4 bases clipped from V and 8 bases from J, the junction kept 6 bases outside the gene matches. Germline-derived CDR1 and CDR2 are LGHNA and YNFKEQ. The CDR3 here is CASSRTRDRDSPLHF. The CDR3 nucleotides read TGTGCCAGCAGCCGGACCCGGGACAGGGATTCACCCCTCCACTTT.

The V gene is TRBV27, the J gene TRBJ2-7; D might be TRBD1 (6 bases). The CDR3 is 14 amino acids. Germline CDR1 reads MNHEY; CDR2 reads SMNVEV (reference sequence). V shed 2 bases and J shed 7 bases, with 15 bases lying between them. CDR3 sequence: CASSLNHLGQEQYF. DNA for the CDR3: TGTGCCAGCAGTTTAAATCATCTGGGACAAGAGCAGTACTTC.

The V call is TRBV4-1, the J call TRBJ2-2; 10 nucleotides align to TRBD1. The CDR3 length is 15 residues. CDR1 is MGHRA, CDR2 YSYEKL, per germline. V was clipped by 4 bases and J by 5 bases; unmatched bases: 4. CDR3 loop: CASSPRDRGTGELFF. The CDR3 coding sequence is TGCGCCAGCAGCCCCCGGGACAGGGGAACCGGGGAGCTGTTTTTT.

CDR3 DNA sequence: TGTGCCAGTAAGGCGGAGGGTATCGCTGAAGCTTTCTTT. Its translation: CASKAEGIAEAFF. The rearrangement links TRBV19 to TRBJ1-1; D gene uncertain. With 7 bases removed from V and 6 bases from J, the gap between germline ends came to 15 bases. The germline CDR1 and CDR2 sequences are LNHDA and SQIVND (reference sequence). The CDR3 consists of 13 residues.

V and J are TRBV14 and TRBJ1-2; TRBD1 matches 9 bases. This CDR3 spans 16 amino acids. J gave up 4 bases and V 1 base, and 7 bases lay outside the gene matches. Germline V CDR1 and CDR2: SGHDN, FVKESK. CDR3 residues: CASSQGSGQGSYGYTF. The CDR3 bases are TGTGCCAGCAGCCAAGGTTCGGGACAGGGTTCCTATGGCTACACCTTC.

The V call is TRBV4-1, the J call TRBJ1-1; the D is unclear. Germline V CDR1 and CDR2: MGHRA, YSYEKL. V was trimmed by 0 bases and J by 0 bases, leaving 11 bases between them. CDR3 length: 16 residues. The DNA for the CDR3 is TGCGCCAGCAGCCAAGATTGGCCAGCGATGAACACTGAAGCTTTCTTT. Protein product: CASSQDWPAMNTEAFF.

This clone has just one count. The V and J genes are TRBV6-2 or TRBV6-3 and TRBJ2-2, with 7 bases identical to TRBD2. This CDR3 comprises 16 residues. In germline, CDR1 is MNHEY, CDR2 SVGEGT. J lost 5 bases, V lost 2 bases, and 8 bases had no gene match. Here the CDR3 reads CASSYGTGTTTGELFF. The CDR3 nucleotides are TGTGCCAGCAGTTACGGGACCGGGACTACGACCGGGGAGCTGTTTTTT.

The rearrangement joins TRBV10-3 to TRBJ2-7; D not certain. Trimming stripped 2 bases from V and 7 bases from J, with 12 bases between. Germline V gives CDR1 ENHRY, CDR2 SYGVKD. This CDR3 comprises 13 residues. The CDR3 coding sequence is TGTGCCATCAGTGAGGGCTTACAGCCGGAGCAGTACTTC. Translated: CAISEGLQPEQYF.

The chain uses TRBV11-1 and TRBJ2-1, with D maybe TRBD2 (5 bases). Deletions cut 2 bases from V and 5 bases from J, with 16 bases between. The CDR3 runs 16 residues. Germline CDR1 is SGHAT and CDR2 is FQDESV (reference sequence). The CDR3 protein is CASSLPGKHENNEQFF. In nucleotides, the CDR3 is TGTGCCAGCAGCTTACCGGGGAAACATGAGAACAATGAGCAGTTCTTC.

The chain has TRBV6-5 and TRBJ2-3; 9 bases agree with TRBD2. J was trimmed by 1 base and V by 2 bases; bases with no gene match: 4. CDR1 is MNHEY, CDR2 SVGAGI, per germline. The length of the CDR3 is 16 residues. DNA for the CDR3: TGTGCCAGCAGTTACACAAAGCGGGGGGGCACAGATACGCAGTATTTT. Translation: CASSYTKRGGTDTQYF.

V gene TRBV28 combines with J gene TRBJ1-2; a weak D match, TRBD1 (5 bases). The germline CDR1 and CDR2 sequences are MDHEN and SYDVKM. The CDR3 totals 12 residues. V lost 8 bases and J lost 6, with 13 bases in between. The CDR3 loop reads CASHTSRDGYTF. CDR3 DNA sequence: TGTGCCAGCCATACGAGCAGGGATGGCTACACCTTC.

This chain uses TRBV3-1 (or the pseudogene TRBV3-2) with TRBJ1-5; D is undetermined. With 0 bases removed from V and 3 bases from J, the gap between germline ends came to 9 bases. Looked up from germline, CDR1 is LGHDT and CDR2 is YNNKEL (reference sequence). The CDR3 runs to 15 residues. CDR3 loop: CASSQDLISNQPQHF. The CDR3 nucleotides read TGTGCCAGCAGCCAAGATTTAATTTCCAATCAGCCCCAGCATTTT.